The 32 T cell receptor beta chains below all came from one sample that was sequenced in a study of PD-1 blockade in classical Hodgkin lymphoma. Sequenced by immunoSEQ multiplex PCR; TCRdb stores in-frame clones only, minus some. The sample yields tens of thousands of clones, less than 75% seen once. The sample's time point: cycle 4 day 1 (C4D1), after five to seven weeks of nivolumab. Every patient was affected by relapse after autologous stem cell transplantation, while exposure to brentuximab vedotin was not uniform. The sample was peripheral blood mononuclear cells (PBMCs), taken before the fourth cycle of nivolumab. These receptors were taken from a human donor with classical Hodgkin lymphoma.

Only one count was recorded for this clone. The chain uses TRBV7-2 and TRBJ1-1; 7 bases map to TRBD1. V lost 0 bases, J lost 1 base, and 14 bases stayed unmatched. Germline V gene sequence: CDR1 SGHTA, CDR2 FQGNSA. The CDR3 spans 19 residues. The chain's CDR3 is CASSLAPVGQHSKNTEAFF. CDR3 coding DNA: TGTGCCAGCAGCTTAGCTCCTGTGGGACAGCATTCTAAGAACACTGAAGCTTTCTTT.

This clone appeared a few times. The rearrangement links TRBV6-1 to TRBJ1-2, with D perhaps TRBD1 (5 bases). The CDR3 has 10 residues. V was pared by 10 bases and J by 9 bases, with 12 bases between. The germline CDR1 and CDR2 sequences are MNHNS and SASEGT. The DNA for the CDR3 is TGTGCCATAGAGCGGGGCCGCTACACCTTC. This translates into CAIERGRYTF.

A word on this clone: At one of its ends the junction is not consistent with the germline gene, which may arise from a read error. This sample includes further DNA sequences coding for the same CDR3. The chain joins TRBV6-5 to TRBJ1-1; the D is unclear. The CDR3 spans 13 residues. The germline gives CDR1 MNHEY, CDR2 SVGAGI. The CDR3 nucleotides are TGTGCCAGCTACGTCGCGTGGAATACTGAAGCCTTCTTT. Translating gives CASYVAWNTEAFF.

This clone appeared a single time. This chain uses TRBV6-5 with TRBJ2-3, with D perhaps TRBD1 (6 bases). CDR3 length: 13 amino acids. Germline CDR1 MNHEY, CDR2 SVGAGI. The ends were cut back, 6 bases at V and 3 bases at J, with 10 bases in the middle. CDR3 sequence reads: CASRKQGTDTQYF. CDR3 coding DNA: TGTGCCAGCAGGAAACAGGGTACAGATACGCAGTATTTT.

The chain joins TRBV5-6 to TRBJ1-3, with 7 bases lining up with TRBD1. J gave up 0 bases and V 4 bases, and 4 bases lay outside the gene matches. Per germline, CDR1 SGHDT and CDR2 YYEEEE. The length of the CDR3 is 15 residues. The CDR3 loop is CASSPGGFSGNTIYF. The CDR3 DNA sequence: TGTGCCAGCAGCCCAGGGGGGTTCTCTGGAAACACCATATATTTT.

The chain links TRBV2 to TRBJ1-6; D remains unclear. Trimming removed 4 bases at V and 8 bases at J, with 9 bases between. The V gene's germline CDR1 is SNHLY and CDR2 FYNNEI. CDR3 length: 13 residues. CDR3 amino acids: CASSVFRDSPLHF. CDR3 nucleotides: TGTGCCAGCAGTGTTTTCCGGGATTCACCCCTCCACTTT. The full variable domain, rest sourced from reference TRBV2 and TRBJ1-6, is EPEVTQTPSHQVTQMGQEVILRCVPISNHLYFYWYRQILGQKVEFLVSFYNNEISEKSEIFDDQFSVERPDGSNFTLKIRSTKLEDSAMYFCASSVFRDSPLHFGNGTRLTVT.

This clone was observed a single time. The rearrangement links TRBV11-2 to TRBJ2-5; 7 bases fit TRBD2. CDR1 is SGHAT, CDR2 FQNNGV, per germline. The CDR3 totals 14 residues. Trimming cost V 5 bases and J 5 bases; bases outside gene matches: 8. CDR3 in DNA: TGTGCCAGCAGCCGATCGGCCGGGGGGGAGACCCAGTACTTC. It translates to CASSRSAGGETQYF.

This chain uses TRBV6-5 with TRBJ2-7; TRBD2 aligns across 8 bases. Germline V gene data show CDR1 as MNHEY and CDR2 as SVGAGI. The CDR3 has 15 residues. After removal of 3 bases from V and 6 bases from J, the junction contained 10 bases not matched to a gene. The CDR3 loop is CASSYSNSGGSEQYF. CDR3 DNA sequence: TGTGCCAGCAGTTATTCCAACAGCGGGGGATCCGAGCAGTACTTC.

The V call is TRBV18, the J call TRBJ1-6; no clear D. Trimming pared 3 bases from V and 11 bases from J, leaving 11 bases between. The CDR3 consists of 13 residues. Per germline, CDR1 KGHSH and CDR2 LQKENI. The CDR3 sequence is CASSPTSSAPLHF. The CDR3 DNA reads TGTGCCAGCTCACCCACCTCGTCCGCACCCCTCCACTTT.

CDR3 in DNA: TGTGCCAGCAGCCAAGTTGCCCTCTTGAACATTCAGTACTTC. Its translation is CASSQVALLNIQYF. This chain links TRBV4-2 with TRBJ2-4; D unresolved. CDR3 size: 14 residues. Germline loops: CDR1 LGHNA, CDR2 YNFKEQ. Between the trimmed V and J ends, which lost 1 base and 7 bases, there was a span of 11 bases.

V usage is TRBV5-1 and J usage is TRBJ1-1; D is unresolved. V shed 5 bases and J shed 10 bases, with 24 bases lying between them. This CDR3 is 15 amino acids long. Germline loops: CDR1 SGHRS, CDR2 YFSETQ. The CDR3: CASSPDTRASKGAFF. For the CDR3, the DNA is TGCGCCAGCAGTCCAGACACGCGGGCGAGTAAAGGAGCTTTCTTT. The full variable domain, its missing parts supplied by reference TRBV5-1 and TRBJ1-1, is KAGVTQTPRYLIKTRGQQVTLSCSPISGHRSVSWYQQTPGQGLQFLFEYFSETQRNKGNFPGRFSGRQFSNSRSEMNVSTLELGDSALYLCASSPDTRASKGAFFGQGTRLTVV.

This clone was seen more than once but under ten times. The V gene is TRBV7-6, the J gene TRBJ2-5, with D possibly being TRBD1 or TRBD2 (5 bases each). Germline assignment: CDR1 SGHVS and CDR2 FNYEAQ. There are 15 residues in the CDR3. Trimming cost V 0 bases and J 4 bases, with 12 bases left between them. This CDR3 is CASSLAIGTGETQYF. Written as DNA, the CDR3 is TGTGCCAGCAGCTTAGCTATTGGGACGGGAGAGACCCAGTACTTC.

This chain uses TRBV7-8 with TRBJ1-2, with 7 nucleotides matching TRBD1. Germline trimming cut 6 bases from V and 7 bases from J; bases unmatched to any gene: 20. Germline V gene data show CDR1 as SGHVS and CDR2 as FQNEAQ. The CDR3 totals 17 residues. CDR3 protein: CASSFPRDSAPRVGYTF. The CDR3 nucleotides read TGTGCCAGCAGTTTTCCCCGGGACAGCGCCCCGCGGGTTGGCTACACCTTC. The full variable domain, its missing parts supplied by reference TRBV7-8 and TRBJ1-2, is GAGVSQSPRYKVAKRGQDVALRCDPISGHVSLFWYQQALGQGPEFLTYFQNEAQLDKSGLPSDRFFAERPEGSVSTLKIQRTQQEDSAVYLCASSFPRDSAPRVGYTFGSGTRLTVV.

The chain links TRBV28 to TRBJ2-7; D unclear. This CDR3 region has 13 residues. Germline lookup yields CDR1 MDHEN and CDR2 SYDVKM. V was pared by 2 bases and J by 1 base, with 6 bases between. The CDR3 DNA is TGTGCCAGCAGTTTAGGCAGATCCTACGAGCAGTACTTC. Protein product: CASSLGRSYEQYF.

V is TRBV6-5 and J is TRBJ2-7; D ambiguous. Trimming left V 6 bases short and J 0 bases short, with 3 bases between. CDR1 MNHEY and CDR2 SVGAGI come from the germline V gene. This CDR3 contains 11 residues. The CDR3, as DNA: TGTGCCAGCAGGACCTCCTACGAGCAGTACTTC. Translation: CASRTSYEQYF.

The rearrangement links TRBV28 to TRBJ2-3; D is possibly TRBD1 (6 bases). The CDR3 consists of 15 residues. V was trimmed by 5 bases and J by 0 bases, leaving 12 bases between them. Germline CDR1 is MDHEN and CDR2 is SYDVKM. The CDR3 reads CASSHRQESTDTQYF. The CDR3 DNA is TGTGCCAGCAGTCACAGACAGGAAAGCACAGATACGCAGTATTTT. Full variable domain (outside the CDR3, taken from reference TRBV28 and TRBJ2-3): DVKVTQSSRYLVKRTGEKVFLECVQDMDHENMFWYRQDPGLGLRLIYFSYDVKMKEKGDIPEGYSVSREKKERFSLILESASTNQTSMYLCASSHRQESTDTQYFGPGTRLTVL.

This chain uses TRBV5-4 with TRBJ2-5, with TRBD2 matching 7 bases. The CDR3 loop spans 17 amino acids. With V trimmed by 1 base and J by 4 bases, 13 bases remained unmatched. CDR1 is SGHNT, CDR2 YYREEE, per germline (reference sequence). DNA for the CDR3: TGTGCCAGCAGCTTGTCAGCGGGAATGGTTTGGGGAGAGACCCAGTACTTC. Protein: CASSLSAGMVWGETQYF.

The chain combines TRBV9 with TRBJ2-2, with 14 bases that match TRBD2. Germline CDR1 and CDR2: SGDLS and YYNGEE. Trimming cost V 0 bases and J 6 bases; bases outside gene matches: 7. CDR3 length: 18 residues. CDR3: CASSVATSGGARPGELFF. CDR3 bases: TGTGCCAGCAGCGTAGCGACTAGCGGGGGGGCCAGGCCCGGGGAGCTGTTTTTT.

This clone was seen just once. The gene calls are TRBV9 and TRBJ2-2; possible D gene TRBD1, 6 bases. V was trimmed by 2 bases and J by 0 bases, leaving 20 bases between them. The CDR3 has 19 residues. The germline V gene has CDR1 SGDLS and CDR2 YYNGEE. Here the CDR3 reads CASSVNRDKRFANTGELFF. The CDR3 bases are TGTGCCAGCAGCGTTAACCGGGACAAACGGTTCGCGAACACCGGGGAGCTGTTTTTT.

Only one count was recorded for this clone. This rearrangement joins TRBV21-1 to TRBJ2-7; TRBD2, the table's D call, lacks a check against the DNA. TRBV21-1 has pseudogene status. This CDR3 is 16 amino acids long. The DNA for the CDR3 is TGTGCCAGCAGCAAAAGGTGGACTAGCGGGACCTACGAGCAGTACTTC. Protein product: CASSKRWTSGTYEQYF.

This chain connects TRBV7-6 to TRBJ1-1, with 7 bases identical to TRBD1. V lost 5 bases, J lost 4 bases, and 7 bases stayed unmatched. This CDR3 is 14 amino acids long. Germline V gene lookup returns CDR1 SGHVS and CDR2 FNYEAQ. CDR3 bases: TGTGCCAGCAGCGCCGGCACAGGGGCCACTGAAGCTTTCTTT. Protein: CASSAGTGATEAFF.

The V call is TRBV5-1, the J call TRBJ2-1; the D is unclear. Trimming cost V 4 bases and J 5 bases, with 4 bases left between them. The CDR3 spans 11 residues. CDR1 is SGHRS and CDR2 is YFSETQ in the germline V gene. Written as DNA, the CDR3 is TGCGCCAGCAGCATTAACAATGAGCAGTTCTTC. This sequence encodes CASSINNEQFF.

The J gene is TRBJ2-7, the V gene TRBV7-9; TRBD1 matches at 11 bases. Germline CDR1 reads SEHNR; CDR2 reads FQNEAQ (reference sequence). This CDR3 has 16 residues. The J segment lost 4 bases and the V segment lost 4 bases, leaving 9 bases of the junction unmatched. CDR3 in DNA: TGTGCCAGCAGCTCCTCGGGACAGGGGGTTTTGTACGAGCAGTACTTC. Translating it yields CASSSSGQGVLYEQYF.

This chain joins TRBV6-6 and TRBJ2-1; TRBD2 is a possible D gene (5 bases). CDR1 MNHNY and CDR2 SVGAGI come from the germline V gene (reference sequence). V was cut by 0 bases and J by 8 bases, with 14 bases left in between. This CDR3 region has 15 residues. The CDR3 sequence is CASSYSPTGGDEQFF. As DNA, the CDR3 is TGTGCCAGCAGTTACTCGCCCACTGGAGGCGATGAGCAGTTCTTC.

CDR3 DNA sequence: TGTGCCAGCAGCCCCGGTGGGGGGAGAAACACAGATACGCAGTATTTT. Encoded protein: CASSPGGGRNTDTQYF. The J gene is TRBJ2-3, the V gene TRBV7-9, with D maybe TRBD2 (6 bases). The V gene lost 5 bases and the J gene lost 2 bases, with 17 bases spanning the gap. CDR1 and CDR2 (germline): SEHNR, FQNEAQ (reference sequence). The CDR3 is 16 amino acids.

The chain has TRBV5-1 and TRBJ2-7; 8 nucleotides line up with TRBD1. The CDR3 runs 15 residues. Germline V gives CDR1 SGHRS, CDR2 YFSETQ. The junction had 11 bases not matched to a gene; V was cut back by 6 bases and J by 3 bases. The DNA of the CDR3 is TGCGCCAGCACCAACGTAGACAGGGGATTCTACGAGCAGTACTTC. Amino acid sequence: CASTNVDRGFYEQYF.

The CDR3 coding sequence is TGCGCCAGCAGTGGCCCTACGAACACTGAAGCTTTCTTT. Translated, it gives CASSGPTNTEAFF. J is TRBJ1-1 and V is TRBV10-1; unclear D gene. Trimming removed 4 bases at V and 1 base at J, with 7 bases between. In germline, CDR1 is WNHNN, CDR2 SYGVQD (reference sequence). The CDR3 extends over 13 amino acids.

The chain uses TRBV5-4 and TRBJ1-2, with D possibly matching TRBD1 (5 bases). V lost 0 bases and J lost 1, with 10 bases in between. The germline V gene encodes CDR1 SGHNT and CDR2 YYREEE (reference sequence). The CDR3 runs 15 residues. CDR3 sequence reads: CASSLVDSLNYGYTF. CDR3 in DNA: TGTGCCAGCAGCTTGGTTGACAGTCTTAACTATGGCTACACCTTC.

The chain is built from TRBV9 and TRBJ2-1; D unclear. V lost 7 bases, J lost 5 bases, and 7 bases lay in between. Germline assignment: CDR1 SGDLS and CDR2 YYNGEE. The CDR3 loop spans 11 amino acids. CDR3 amino acids: CASGPDNEQFF. CDR3 sequence (DNA): TGTGCCAGCGGGCCGGACAATGAGCAGTTCTTC.

The gene calls are TRBV7-5 and TRBJ1-5. TRBV7-5 is flagged as a pseudogene. This CDR3 spans 11 amino acids. The CDR3 is CARSPRQPQHF. The CDR3 nucleotides are TGTGCCAGAAGCCCCCGCCAGCCCCAGCATTTT.

The chain links TRBV28 to TRBJ1-2; tentatively, D is TRBD1 (6 bases). Trimming left V 2 bases short and J 2 bases short, with 15 bases between. The CDR3 has 16 amino acids. The germline CDR1 and CDR2 sequences are MDHEN and SYDVKM. DNA for the CDR3: TGTGCCAGCAGTTTAGATACGGGACATCTGAACTATGGCTACACCTTC. Translation gives CASSLDTGHLNYGYTF.

This sequence joins TRBV4-3 and TRBJ2-1; possible D gene TRBD2, 6 bases. This CDR3 region has 18 residues. Trimming left V 0 bases short and J 0 bases short, with 15 bases between. Looked up from germline, CDR1 is LGHNA and CDR2 is YSLEER. The DNA of the CDR3 is TGCGCCAGCAGCCAAGATTCGATTGCGGGGACCTCCTACAATGAGCAGTTCTTC. It translates to CASSQDSIAGTSYNEQFF.